Included here is one T cell receptor beta chain sequence, with context. Which antigen it targets is not known. Per-base qualities were not stored, and no clone one base away is much larger. The data were taken from a study of radiation and T cells in renal cell carcinoma (dated by TCRdb to about 2020). Study-level background: In total, 50 to 55 samples underwent TCR beta sequencing: some 26 tumors plus 27 peripheral blood samples. The final blood draw was performed at 4 weeks after radiation, at the same time as nephrectomy. In the approximately 53 samples combined, 4 million to 5 million unique CDR3 nucleotide sequences were found, encoding roughly 3,000,000 unique CDR3 amino acid sequences. Paper-wide results and their limitations: In blood, the top tumor clonotypes increased between baseline and 2 weeks post-radiation and then shrank by 4 weeks, which suggests that tumor-resident clones expanded only transiently. Because no pretreatment tumor biopsies were available, whether clonotypes were present in the tumor at baseline could not be determined. The single-armed trial design could not address effects of radiation dose or scheduling on the TCR repertoire. Dynamics of the blood repertoire were not tracked past 4 weeks after treatment.

TCR beta libraries were generated from genomic DNA with the immunoSEQ kit, following the manufacturer's recommendations. To prepare libraries, a first multiplex PCR with proprietary primers was run, followed by a second PCR that added unique barcodes, and a bead cleanup was done after each round. A kit-provided positive control reaction and a negative control reaction were included in every sample batch. The final libraries were assessed on an Agilent 4200 TapeStation D1000 ScreenTape, pooled by volume, and quantified by qPCR. Sequencing was performed on an Illumina NextSeq500 with a MidOutput 150-cycle cartridge, and 156 Read1 and 15 Index1 cycles were run with kit custom primers. The pooled library was loaded at approximately 0.92 pM with about 20% PhiX control spiked in. Processing in the source paper ran as follows. Vendor-processed data were analyzed in R, with a clonotype defined as all T cells sharing the same CDR3 nucleotide sequence. For clone abundance analyses, frequencies were normalized to the 10,000 most abundant clones per sample. Before analysis, public T cell clones were removed, and these numbered fewer than six per sample on average. Tumor-enriched clonotypes and baseline blood-enriched clonotypes were defined as those with an abundance difference of at least 32-fold between compartments. A beta-binomial differential abundance model was used to identify clonotypes that expanded or contracted between blood time points. The Baroni-Urbani and Buser coefficient was used to measure tumor-blood repertoire similarity, and groups were compared with two-tailed Wilcoxon tests in R. The table comes from immuneACCESS by way of TCRdb, which keeps in-frame sequences with V and J called. Part of the clones is missing from these tables; in studies checked, under half for an unresolved V gene and the rest for unknown reasons. The DNA was the basis for D and trimming; V, J and clone size are from that table. Across this sample there are some 150,000 clones, with 70% to 90% seen only once. The ten largest account for over 15% of the sample.

Deletion took 0 bases off V and 5 bases off J, with a span of 11 bases between the germline ends. Looking up the germline V gene (reference sequence) yields CDR1 LNHNV and CDR2 YYDKDF. The CDR3 holds 14 amino acids from the cysteine to the phenylalanine. Only the CDR3 part of the read is kept: 42 bases, read in frame from the first base. Reading the label with the study, this specimen's time point is: blood 4 weeks post-SBRT, at nephrectomy. The treatment or condition label of this sample denotes: 15 Gy SBRT to primary tumor, nephrectomy 4 weeks later. Samples were obtained from a clinical trial, in which 15 Gy stereotactic body radiation therapy was delivered to primary renal cell carcinomas and nephrectomy was performed 4 weeks later. Serial peripheral blood from radiation-treated patients was sampled at baseline, 2 weeks and 4 weeks after SBRT to track tumor-enriched clonotypes. Renal cell carcinoma with clear cell pathology was present in all patients. The QIAamp DNA Blood Mini Kit (Qiagen) was used to prepare genomic DNA for TCR sequencing. The analyses included just those samples that passed every quality control check.

Sequenced material: blood, taken from a patient whose treatment included radiotherapy and nephrectomy. The rearranged chain carries TRBV15 and TRBJ2-7; the D gene is possibly TRBD2, with 6 bases matching. This clonotype originated in a woman aged 45-60 years with renal cell carcinoma. The DNA sequence reads TGTGCCACCAGCAGAGATTTCGCGGGGAACGAGCAGTACTTC. Translated, it gives CATSRDFAGNEQYF.